The clone carrying this TCR beta chain has a handful of counts. TCRdb reprocessed the 5' RACE reads via MiXCR and lists one record per CDR3 protein. In the table there are about 82,000 distinct CDR3 sequences, under 15% of which are singletons. These data belong to a study of early T cells in non-severe SARS-CoV-2 infection. This clonotype was obtained from an adult who was a healthcare worker with PCR-confirmed SARS-CoV-2 infection or an uninfected control (not recorded which). Material: whole blood.

CDR3 protein: CASSSPTTGSGNTIYF. As DNA, the CDR3 is TGTGCCAGCAGCTCCCCCACAACAGGGTCTGGAAACACCATATATTTT. This sequence joins TRBV28 and TRBJ1-3, with a tentative D call TRBD1 (6 bases). This CDR3 has 16 amino acids. Per germline, CDR1 MDHEN and CDR2 SYDVKM. Trimming removed 6 bases at V and 1 base at J, with 16 bases between.